The 19 T cell receptor beta chains reported below all come from one sample, sequenced in a study of CD8+CD57+ T cells in acquired aplastic anemia. According to the study, genomic DNA was the template for TCR beta VDJ and CDR3 profiling. Via MiXCR, TCRdb re-called the reads, giving one row per CDR3 protein. The repertoire has some 200,000 distinct CDR3 sequences, over 40% of them found once; the top ten carry just under 20%. All sequencing subjects had displayed CD8+CD57+ cell expansion on flow cytometry. The sample taken for sequencing was sorted CD4+, CD8+, or CD8+CD57+ T cells (not recorded which) from PBMCs. Source of these receptors: a human donor with aplastic anemia.

There are many counts of this clonotype. This chain uses TRBV2 with TRBJ1-4, with D unresolved. The V end lost 1 base, the J end lost 4 bases, and 10 bases lay between the germline ends. Looked up from germline, CDR1 is SNHLY and CDR2 is FYNNEI. The CDR3 spans 15 residues. The CDR3 bases are TGTGCCAGCAGTGAAGAGCGCCTCCGTAATGAAAAACTGTTTTTT. Residues: CASSEERLRNEKLFF.

This clonotype was detected many times. The chain links TRBV20-1 to TRBJ2-1; 8 bases are shared with TRBD1. Germline V CDR1 and CDR2: DFQATT, SNEGSKA (reference sequence). V trimming: 3 bases; J trimming: 3 bases; junction bases outside the gene matches: 4. The CDR3 is 14 amino acids. As DNA, the CDR3 is TGCAGTGCTAGTCAGGGGGCCGACTACAATGAGCAGTTCTTC. Its translation is CSASQGADYNEQFF.

The V call is TRBV5-6, the J call TRBJ2-3; TRBD2 matches at 12 bases. V lost 10 bases to trimming and J lost 4 bases; unmatched junction nucleotides: 13. The V gene's germline CDR1 is SGHDT and CDR2 YYEEEE. This CDR3 spans 16 amino acids. CDR3 residues: CAWSGPPSGGADTQYF. The CDR3 bases are TGTGCCTGGAGTGGCCCTCCTAGCGGGGGGGCAGATACGCAGTATTTT.

The chain employs TRBV10-1 and TRBJ2-1; 9 bases fit TRBD1. Germline V lookup: CDR1 WNHNN, CDR2 SYGVQD (reference sequence). CDR3 size: 15 residues. Trimming cost V 2 bases and J 6 bases; bases outside gene matches: 5. The CDR3 coding sequence is TGCGCCAGCAGTGAGCGGACAGGGGCTCCCAATGAGCAGTTCTTC. This encodes CASSERTGAPNEQFF.

The chain uses TRBV19 and TRBJ1-1; no clear D gene. This CDR3 is built from 15 residues. Per the germline V gene, CDR1 is LNHDA and CDR2 is SQIVND (reference sequence). V was trimmed by 4 bases and J by 1 base, leaving 13 bases between them. CDR3 DNA sequence: TGTGCCAGTAGTAACGGCGGGCATCGGAACACTGAAGCTTTCTTT. Translated: CASSNGGHRNTEAFF.

V and J are TRBV20-1 and TRBJ1-6; D ambiguous. The CDR3 sequence is 14 residues long. Germline V gene data show CDR1 as DFQATT and CDR2 as SNEGSKA (reference sequence). Trimming cost V 3 bases and J 7 bases, with 13 bases left between them. This chain's CDR3 is CSARKAEPNSPLHF. CDR3 bases: TGCAGTGCTAGGAAGGCTGAACCAAATTCACCCCTCCACTTT.

This clonotype was detected ten times or more. This sequence joins TRBV6-5 and TRBJ1-2; possible D gene TRBD1, 6 bases. The CDR3 sequence is 15 residues long. Germline V gene sequence: CDR1 MNHEY, CDR2 SVGAGI. Trimming cost V 2 bases and J 6 bases, with 16 bases left between them. In DNA, the CDR3 is TGTGCCAGCAGTTACGCCGGACAGCTTGGGGATGGCTACACCTTC. It specifies CASSYAGQLGDGYTF.

The V gene is TRBV12-3 or TRBV12-4, the J gene TRBJ2-2; D may correspond to TRBD1 or TRBD2 (5 bases each). Trimming shortened V by 1 base and J by 6 bases, and 6 bases separated the two germline ends. This CDR3 is 13 amino acids long. As DNA, the CDR3 is TGTGCCAGCAGTTTAGTGGGGGCCGGGGAGCTGTTTTTT. Amino acid sequence: CASSLVGAGELFF.

Many counts were recorded for this clonotype. This rearrangement joins TRBV7-6 to TRBJ1-5; 8 nucleotides match TRBD1. From germline, CDR1 is SGHVS and CDR2 FNYEAQ. This CDR3 comprises 15 residues. V lost 5 bases, J lost 6 bases, and 9 bases stayed unmatched. CDR3 in amino acids: CASSQDRGVGQPQHF. CDR3 coding DNA: TGTGCCAGCAGCCAAGACAGGGGAGTTGGTCAGCCCCAGCATTTT.

This chain uses TRBV10-3 with TRBJ2-2; 9 bases agree with TRBD2. CDR1 ENHRY and CDR2 SYGVKD come from the germline V gene. The CDR3 sequence is 15 residues long. V gave up 9 bases and J gave up 7 bases; unmatched junction bases: 12. The CDR3: CAIGSGGPFGGELFF. The CDR3 nucleotides read TGTGCCATTGGTAGCGGGGGCCCCTTTGGCGGGGAGCTGTTTTTT.

V is TRBV7-2 and J is TRBJ2-2; possibly TRBD2 for D (5 bases). The ends were cut back, 7 bases at V and 5 bases at J, with 8 bases in the middle. Germline V lookup: CDR1 SGHTA, CDR2 FQGNSA. This CDR3 is built from 12 residues. Here the CDR3 DNA reads TGTGCCAGCACCCCGGGAACCGGGGAGCTGTTTTTT. Protein: CASTPGTGELFF.

The gene calls are TRBV24-1 and TRBJ1-1, with D perhaps TRBD1 (5 bases). V lost 7 bases to trimming and J lost 0 bases, with 8 bases between them. Germline loops: CDR1 KGHDR, CDR2 SFDVKD. This CDR3 has 13 amino acids. The CDR3 DNA reads TGTGCCACCAGAGAGACAGTGAACACTGAAGCTTTCTTT. Protein sequence: CATRETVNTEAFF.

V and J are TRBV15 and TRBJ1-5; maybe TRBD1 (6 bases). CDR3 length equals 14 residues. The V and J ends lost 11 bases and 6 bases respectively, with 20 bases between them. The germline V gene encodes CDR1 LNHNV and CDR2 YYDKDF (reference sequence). CDR3 DNA: TGTGCCGCCACCTCGGGGGCCAACAGTCAGCCCCAGCATTTT. Translated: CAATSGANSQPQHF.

This clonotype was recorded at least ten times. The chain carries TRBV11-2 and TRBJ2-7; D unresolved. V lost 1 base and J 2 bases, leaving 6 bases between the germline ends. The germline V gene encodes CDR1 SGHAT and CDR2 FQNNGV. CDR3 length: 13 residues. DNA for the CDR3: TGTGCCAGCAGCTTAGTGGACGCCTACGAGCAGTACTTC. Residues: CASSLVDAYEQYF.

Only a few counts were recorded for this clonotype. The rearrangement uses TRBV27 and TRBJ1-2; D gene ambiguous. V dropped 9 bases and J dropped 8 bases, with 22 bases sitting between them. This CDR3 is built from 14 residues. Germline V gene data show CDR1 as MNHEY and CDR2 as SMNVEV (reference sequence). The CDR3 is CASKSSDRADGYTF. In DNA, the CDR3 is TGTGCCAGTAAAAGCTCCGATCGGGCGGACGGCTACACCTTC.

The V call is TRBV20-1, the J call TRBJ2-7; possible D gene TRBD2, 7 bases. CDR3 length: 12 amino acids. V lost 7 bases, J lost 5 bases, and 15 bases lay in between. Germline CDR1 reads DFQATT; CDR2 reads SNEGSKA (reference sequence). The CDR3 nucleotides read TGCAGTGTTGGGCGGGGGCTCGACGAGCAGTACTTC. It codes for CSVGRGLDEQYF.

The chain employs TRBV7-6 and TRBJ1-5, with a weak D call TRBD1 (6 bases). Germline loops: CDR1 SGHVS, CDR2 FNYEAQ. With 3 bases removed from V and 11 bases from J, the gap between germline ends came to 20 bases. This CDR3 comprises 15 residues. The CDR3 protein is CASSFFHGKGETQHF. The CDR3 coding sequence is TGTGCCAGCAGCTTTTTTCACGGGAAGGGGGAGACCCAGCATTTT. Full variable domain (remainder filled in from reference TRBV7-6 and TRBJ1-5): GAGVSQSPRYKVTKRGQDVALRCDPISGHVSLYWYRQALGQGPEFLTYFNYEAQQDKSGLPNDRFSAERPEGSISTLTIQRTEQRDSAMYRCASSFFHGKGETQHFGDGTRLSIL.

This clonotype was detected ten times or more. The chain employs TRBV19 and TRBJ1-2; the D gene is possibly TRBD1 (5 bases). Trimming took 5 bases from V and 7 from J, leaving 11 bases between them. This CDR3 has 12 residues. Germline V gene data show CDR1 as LNHDA and CDR2 as SQIVND (reference sequence). The CDR3 protein is CASSQGIRGYTF. Written as DNA, the CDR3 is TGTGCCAGTAGTCAGGGTATTCGTGGCTACACCTTC.

This clonotype appeared many times. This sequence joins TRBV6-5 and TRBJ2-7, with D perhaps matching TRBD1 or TRBD2 (5 bases each). The CDR3 runs to 15 residues. The germline V gene has CDR1 MNHEY and CDR2 SVGAGI. V lost 0 bases, J lost 5 bases, and 14 bases lay in between. CDR3 nucleotide sequence: TGTGCCAGCAGTTACTCGAGGAGGCAGGGAGACGAGCAGTACTTC. Its protein product is CASSYSRRQGDEQYF.